The sequence of this TCR beta chain was determined in a study of CD8+CD57+ T cells in acquired aplastic anemia. Looking at the study overall: Mean yield of DNA from sorted CD4+ and CD8+ cells was about 3.2 ug. General study points: Fewer than 35 sequences, all CD8+ CDR3, were shared between patients and controls.

Template material for TCR beta VDJ and CDR3 profiling consisted of genomic DNA. TCRdb passed the reads through MiXCR, listing each CDR3 protein once. This table has around 200,000 distinct CDR3 sequences, roughly 50% appearing once. Germline assignment: CDR1 SEHNR and CDR2 FQNEAQ (reference sequence). Trimming took off 5 bases at V and 5 bases at J, with 9 bases between the two ends. The CDR3 sequence is 12 residues long. Whoever was chosen for sequencing had shown CD8+CD57+ cell expansion by flow cytometry. Among the patients, none had received any therapy at the time of blood sampling. This clonotype was counted once. What it binds is not known.

This chain joins TRBV7-9 and TRBJ1-2, with TRBD1 as a possible D gene (6 bases). This TCR was sampled from a human donor with aplastic anemia. The specimen sequenced was sorted CD4+, CD8+, or CD8+CD57+ T cells (not recorded which) from PBMCs. The CDR3 loop is CASSQQGYGYTF. CDR3 DNA sequence: TGTGCCAGCAGCCAACAGGGATATGGCTACACCTTC. The full variable domain, in which reference TRBV7-9 and TRBJ1-2 provide the parts outside the CDR3, is DTGVSQNPRHKITKRGQNVTFRCDPISEHNRLYWYRQTLGQGPEFLTYFQNEAQLEKSRLLSDRFSAERPKGSFSTLEIQRTEQGDSAMYLCASSQQGYGYTFGSGTRLTVV.